This T cell receptor (beta chain) is from a study of long-term antiretroviral therapy in people with HIV. The CDR3 is 12 residues long. The V and J ends lost 7 bases and 2 bases respectively, with 9 bases between them. The germline V gene has CDR1 SGHAT and CDR2 FQNNGV. The libraries were made with immunoSEQ v3.0 at survey level. Assay used: immunoSEQ multiplex PCR; TCRdb lists only in-frame clones, some missing. The sample holds roughly 28,000 clones, around nine tenths seen once. Sequencing was performed on unsorted PBMCs, taken 1.8 years after starting antiretroviral therapy. The receptor was derived from a woman under 30 with HIV. This chain connects TRBV11-2 to TRBJ2-7; D is possibly TRBD2 (7 bases). CDR3 amino acids: CASKGGTYEQYF. CDR3 coding DNA: TGTGCCAGCAAGGGGGGGACCTACGAGCAGTACTTC.